This is a list of T cell receptor beta chains from one sample in a study of T cells after yellow fever vaccination. TCRdb re-called the 5' RACE reads with MiXCR, one entry per CDR3 protein. The data show 300,000 to 400,000 distinct CDR3 sequences, roughly 8.7% seen once. Sequencing used PBMCs, obtained on the day of the first yellow fever vaccination. The receptors were gathered from a man younger than 35 who received the YFV17D yellow fever vaccine. Both conserved end residues are part of each CDR3. Fields, in order: V gene, J gene, D gene, clone size, CDR3 protein, CDR3 DNA. The D gene is left open where the match is weak. For some rows the clone size is stated as once, few or many, or as a class when expanded; others skip it.

TRBV13,TRBJ2-2,TRBD2,NA,CASSLPSGGGYTGELFF,TGTGCCAGCAGCCTCCCTAGCGGGGGGGGATACACCGGGGAGCTGTTTTTT
TRBV19,TRBJ1-1,TRBD1,NA,CASSIGQGVSTEAFF,TGTGCCAGTAGTATTGGACAGGGGGTAAGCACTGAAGCTTTCTTT
TRBV20-1,TRBJ2-5,NA,few,CSEVGGLGETQYF,TGCAGTGAAGTTGGGGGGTTGGGAGAGACCCAGTACTTC
TRBV23-1,TRBJ2-3,NA,few,CASIRGALSTDTQYF,TGCGCCAGCATCAGGGGGGCACTCAGCACAGATACGCAGTATTTT
TRBV4-3,TRBJ1-4,NA,NA,CASSPQLSRRSQLFF,TGCGCCAGCAGCCCCCAATTGAGCCGTCGGTCACAACTGTTTTTT
TRBV6-5,TRBJ1-4,NA,many,CASSYGGEKLFF,TGTGCCAGCAGTTACGGGGGTGAAAAACTGTTTTTT
TRBV4-1,TRBJ1-4,NA,NA,CASSSRTASGGKLFF,TGCGCCAGCAGCTCCCGGACGGCTTCTGGGGGGAAACTGTTTTTT
TRBV7-2,TRBJ2-3,NA,few,CASSREVDTQYF,TGTGCCAGCAGCCGCGAGGTTGATACGCAGTATTTT
TRBV12-3/TRBV12-4,TRBJ2-1,NA,many,CASSLGFEQFF,TGTGCCAGCAGTTTGGGGTTTGAGCAGTTCTTC
TRBV6-5,TRBJ2-2,NA,NA,CASSYSYRNTGELFF,TGTGCCAGCAGTTACAGTTATCGGAACACCGGGGAGCTGTTTTTT
TRBV29-1,TRBJ2-5,TRBD1,NA,CSVGDRETQYF,TGCAGCGTTGGGGACAGAGAGACCCAGTACTTC
TRBV12-3/TRBV12-4,TRBJ2-3,NA,many,CASSLTSGATDTQYF,TGTGCCAGCAGCCTAACATCCGGGGCCACAGATACGCAGTATTTT
TRBV12-3/TRBV12-4,TRBJ2-3,NA,few,CASSLPAGPGRDTQYF,TGTGCCAGCAGTTTACCAGCGGGCCCGGGTCGAGATACGCAGTATTTT
TRBV11-2,TRBJ2-6,TRBD1,NA,CASFPGQGLGSGANVLTF,TGTGCCAGCTTCCCGGGACAGGGACTCGGCTCTGGGGCCAACGTCCTGACTTTC
TRBV6-2/TRBV6-3,TRBJ2-1,NA,many,CASSYSIGGGAFYNEQFF,TGTGCCAGCAGTTACTCGATAGGAGGGGGGGCTTTCTACAATGAGCAGTTCTTC
TRBV19,TRBJ1-1,NA,few,CASNSEGIGLPTEAFF,TGTGCCAGTAACTCAGAGGGGATCGGGCTACCCACTGAAGCTTTCTTT
TRBV20-1,TRBJ2-7,TRBD1,once,CCAREEGQGATEQYF,TGCTGCGCTAGAGAGGAAGGACAGGGGGCGACCGAGCAGTACTTC
TRBV5-4,TRBJ1-2,TRBD1,few,CASSLAGTGDLHGYTF,TGTGCCAGCAGCTTGGCCGGGACAGGGGATTTGCATGGCTACACCTTC
TRBV3-1,TRBJ2-1,NA,NA,CASSSVGDEQFF,TGTGCCAGCAGCTCCGTGGGCGATGAGCAGTTCTTC
TRBV7-3,TRBJ2-3,NA,NA,CASSPNGGLDTQYF,TGTGCCAGCAGCCCTAATGGGGGTCTGGATACGCAGTATTTT
TRBV29-1,TRBJ2-2,NA,NA,CSVGRGGTGELFF,TGCAGCGTAGGCAGGGGTGGGACCGGGGAGCTGTTTTTT
TRBV11-2,TRBJ1-2,NA,few,CASSLLTGPKDYGYTF,TGTGCCAGCAGCCTACTTACAGGGCCGAAGGACTATGGCTACACCTTC
TRBV5-6,TRBJ2-3,NA,NA,CASSFGSSTDTQYF,TGTGCCAGCAGCTTCGGCAGCAGCACAGATACGCAGTATTTT
TRBV27,TRBJ2-7,NA,NA,CASSPKGRARVTYEQYF,TGTGCCAGCAGTCCAAAAGGTCGGGCCCGGGTCACCTACGAGCAGTACTTC
TRBV6-2/TRBV6-3,TRBJ1-5,NA,NA,CASNFRLNRHDQPQHF,TGTGCCAGTAATTTTCGGCTAAACAGGCACGATCAGCCCCAGCATTTT
TRBV7-2,TRBJ2-2,NA,few,CASSFAPVNTGELFF,TGTGCCAGCAGCTTTGCCCCAGTCAACACCGGGGAGCTGTTTTTT
TRBV10-3,TRBJ1-5,TRBD1,NA,CATGDRGGDQPQHF,TGTGCCACGGGGGACAGGGGAGGGGATCAGCCCCAGCATTTT
TRBV20-1,TRBJ2-1,NA,NA,CSARAPQGTWLNEQFF,TGCAGTGCTAGGGCCCCACAGGGAACGTGGCTCAATGAGCAGTTCTTC
TRBV28,TRBJ2-2,NA,NA,CARGSGGGANTGELFF,TGTGCCAGGGGCTCGGGGGGCGGGGCGAACACCGGGGAGCTGTTTTTT
TRBV7-2,TRBJ1-2,NA,many,CASSLWAAYGYTF,TGTGCCAGCAGCTTATGGGCAGCGTATGGCTACACCTTC
TRBV20-1,TRBJ1-2,TRBD1,NA,CSAPKVADRVVGYTF,TGCAGTGCTCCTAAAGTTGCGGACAGGGTCGTTGGCTACACCTTC
TRBV6-2/TRBV6-3,TRBJ2-1,TRBD2,NA,CASSYPRLAGAIGTYNEQFF,TGTGCCAGCAGTTACCCGAGACTAGCGGGGGCCATCGGTACCTACAATGAGCAGTTCTTC
TRBV6-5,TRBJ1-2,NA,NA,CASSYLARVDYGYTF,TGTGCCAGCAGTTACTTGGCCAGGGTAGACTATGGCTACACCTTC
TRBV20-1,TRBJ1-5,NA,few,CSAQQYSNQPQHF,TGCTCGGCACAACAGTATAGCAATCAGCCCCAGCATTTT
TRBV7-2,TRBJ2-7,NA,many,CASSLGGTDTYEQYF,TGTGCCAGCAGCTTAGGGGGGACGGACACCTACGAGCAGTACTTC
TRBV5-1,TRBJ2-7,NA,few,CASRSGGLTYEQYF,TGCGCCAGCAGGTCTGGGGGGCTAACCTACGAGCAGTACTTC
TRBV12-3/TRBV12-4,TRBJ2-1,TRBD2,few,CASSFYQGGDEQFF,TGTGCCAGCAGTTTCTATCAGGGAGGGGATGAGCAGTTCTTC
TRBV11-2,TRBJ2-1,TRBD2,NA,CASSLTSGTAYNEQFF,TGTGCCAGCAGCCTGACTAGCGGGACAGCCTACAATGAGCAGTTCTTC
TRBV5-5,TRBJ1-6,NA,few,CASSRQGLYNSPLHF,TGTGCCAGCAGCCGCCAGGGACTCTATAATTCACCCCTCCACTTT
TRBV24-1,TRBJ2-4,TRBD1,NA,CATSDPQGPQYF,TGTGCCACCAGTGACCCACAGGGGCCCCAGTACTTC
TRBV2,TRBJ2-5,TRBD2,many,CASSEERGETQYF,TGTGCCAGCAGTGAAGAGCGGGGGGAGACCCAGTACTTC
TRBV7-8,TRBJ2-5,NA,NA,CASGGAETQYF,TGTGCCAGCGGGGGGGCGGAGACCCAGTACTTC
TRBV20-1,TRBJ2-7,NA,many,CSARDSTAYEQYF,TGCAGTGCTAGAGACTCGACAGCCTACGAGCAGTACTTC
TRBV6-2/TRBV6-3,TRBJ2-1,TRBD2,NA,CASSYSRGTRNTQFF,TGTGCCAGCAGTTACTCGAGGGGGACTAGGAATACGCAGTTCTTC
TRBV18,TRBJ2-3,NA,few,CASSPGGLGRTDTQYF,TGTGCCAGCTCACCGGGGGGGCTGGGTCGCACAGATACGCAGTATTTT
TRBV5-1,TRBJ1-2,NA,few,CASSFESPNYGYTF,TGCGCCAGCAGCTTTGAAAGCCCTAACTATGGCTACACCTTC
TRBV20-1,TRBJ1-1,NA,many,CSASLDAYTEAFF,TGCAGTGCAAGTTTGGATGCGTACACTGAAGCTTTCTTT
TRBV12-3/TRBV12-4,TRBJ2-2,NA,few,CASSPARVQTGELFF,TGTGCCAGCAGCCCCGCGAGGGTACAAACCGGGGAGCTGTTTTTT
TRBV4-1,TRBJ1-5,NA,NA,CASTPGEADYQPQHF,TGCGCCAGCACCCCAGGGGAAGCGGATTATCAGCCCCAGCATTTT
TRBV30,TRBJ1-1,NA,few,CAWSDQLLQAFF,TGTGCCTGGAGTGACCAGTTACTCCAAGCTTTCTTT
TRBV7-6,TRBJ2-1,NA,NA,CASSIGLGTYNEQFF,TGTGCCAGCAGCATCGGTTTGGGCACCTACAATGAGCAGTTCTTC